These 26 T cell receptor beta chains share one sample of origin, sequenced in a study of OX40 agonist ivuxolimab in advanced cancers. Profiled with immunoSEQ multiplex PCR; TCRdb holds only in-frame clones, not every one. The repertoire holds fewer than 65,000 clones, about 85% seen once, with approximately 0.32% in the top ten. Here the sequenced sample was CD4+ or CD8+ T cells sorted from blood, taken in a trial of the OX40 agonist ivuxolimab. These receptors were taken from an adult with an advanced solid tumor such as melanoma, head and neck, liver or kidney cancer.

V gene TRBV5-6 combines with J gene TRBJ1-2, with 7 bases matching TRBD1. This CDR3 is 15 amino acids long. The V gene end was trimmed by 6 bases and the J gene end by 4 bases; junction bases not matched to a gene: 12. Germline lookup yields CDR1 SGHDT and CDR2 YYEEEE. CDR3 sequence reads: CASTPLGGQAYGYTF. The CDR3 DNA is TGTGCCAGCACTCCGTTAGGAGGACAGGCCTATGGCTACACCTTC.

This clone was found a few times. This rearrangement joins TRBV6-5 to TRBJ2-4; 8 bases map to TRBD1. The CDR3 has 15 residues. V lost 2 bases to trimming and J lost 7 bases; unmatched junction nucleotides: 7. CDR1 and CDR2 from the germline V gene are MNHEY and SVGAGI. CDR3 DNA sequence: TGTGCCAGCAGTTACGGACAAACAGGGGGGAACATTCAGTACTTC. Protein: CASSYGQTGGNIQYF.

The chain couples TRBV5-6 to TRBJ1-6; 9 bases are a match to TRBD1. Looked up from germline, CDR1 is SGHDT and CDR2 is YYEEEE. The CDR3 is made up of 14 amino acids. V was clipped by 3 bases and J by 9 bases; unmatched bases: 4. For the CDR3, the DNA is TGTGCCAGCAGCTGGACAGGGGCCGCTTCACCCCTCCACTTT. It specifies CASSWTGAASPLHF.

The gene calls are TRBV23-1 and TRBJ1-5; D unresolved. TRBV23-1 is annotated as an ORF whose role is uncertain. The CDR3 has 16 residues. The V gene lost 0 bases and the J gene lost 0 bases, with 9 bases spanning the gap. The CDR3 is CASSQSGGDSNQPQHF. The CDR3 bases are TGCGCCAGCAGTCAATCAGGAGGAGATAGCAATCAGCCCCAGCATTTT.

This chain uses TRBV18 with TRBJ2-2; D is unclear. V dropped 6 bases and J dropped 2 bases, with 10 bases sitting between them. CDR1 KGHSH and CDR2 LQKENI come from the germline V gene. This CDR3 has 14 amino acids. The CDR3 loop reads CASSRHSNTGELFF. The CDR3 DNA follows: TGTGCCAGCTCCCGTCACTCTAACACCGGGGAGCTGTTTTTT.

The chain joins TRBV4-1 to TRBJ2-7, with 7 bases lining up with TRBD1. This CDR3 has 16 amino acids. Germline V lookup: CDR1 MGHRA, CDR2 YSYEKL. V shed 2 bases and J 3 bases; nucleotides not matched to a gene: 10. The CDR3 spells CASSQTSGTDYYEQYF. Here the CDR3 DNA reads TGCGCCAGCAGCCAAACTTCCGGGACAGACTACTACGAGCAGTACTTC.

The V and J genes are TRBV6-1 and TRBJ2-2; no reliable D call. The ends were cut back, 8 bases at V and 4 bases at J, with 14 bases in the middle. CDR1 is MNHNS, CDR2 SASEGT, per germline. The CDR3 spans 14 residues. DNA of the CDR3: TGTGCCAGCTCCACAACCTGGGTCACCGGGGAGCTGTTTTTT. Amino acids: CASSTTWVTGELFF.

The J gene is TRBJ1-2, the V gene TRBV6-1, with D hard to call. This CDR3 comprises 15 residues. V gave up 7 bases and J gave up 1 base, with 16 bases separating them. Germline V gene data show CDR1 as MNHNS and CDR2 as SASEGT. CDR3 nucleotide sequence: TGTGCCAGCACCTCTGGAGAACTAATTAACTATGGCTACACCTTC. Translated: CASTSGELINYGYTF.

This chain links TRBV6-5 with TRBJ1-1; D unresolved. This CDR3 has 15 residues. Trimming took 0 bases from V and 5 from J, leaving 13 bases between them. The germline gives CDR1 MNHEY, CDR2 SVGAGI. CDR3 sequence: CASSYSYASETEAFF. CDR3 in DNA: TGTGCCAGCAGTTACTCCTATGCCTCGGAAACTGAAGCTTTCTTT.

The sample holds one count of this clone. The chain couples TRBV7-2 to TRBJ1-1; no definite D call. Germline V gene sequence: CDR1 SGHTA, CDR2 FQGNSA. V shed 1 base and J shed 11 bases, with 11 bases lying between them. The CDR3 totals 12 residues. CDR3: CASSLGTGGAFF. CDR3 DNA sequence: TGTGCCAGCAGCTTAGGCACCGGAGGCGCTTTCTTT.

The rearrangement uses TRBV7-2 and TRBJ1-4; D call uncertain. The CDR3 consists of 18 residues. Germline CDR1 SGHTA, CDR2 FQGNSA. V lost 3 bases, J lost 0 bases, and 17 bases lay in between. In nucleotides, the CDR3 is TGTGCCAGCAGCTTGAGCCACCTCCTAGCCGCAACTAATGAAAAACTGTTTTTT. Its protein product is CASSLSHLLAATNEKLFF.

The genes are TRBV7-2 and TRBJ1-2; tentative D call: TRBD1 (6 bases). V was trimmed by 0 bases and J by 2 bases, leaving 10 bases between them. CDR1 and CDR2 from the germline V gene are SGHTA and FQGNSA. This CDR3 has 15 residues. The DNA for the CDR3 is TGTGCCAGCAGCTTAGCGGGGGCGGGGAACTATGGCTACACCTTC. Protein sequence: CASSLAGAGNYGYTF.

In this sample, this clone turned up once. The chain employs TRBV4-2 and TRBJ1-2; D remains unclear. Trimming took off 2 bases at V and 4 bases at J, with 11 bases between the two ends. The germline CDR1 and CDR2 sequences are LGHNA and YNFKEQ. The CDR3 runs to 14 residues. DNA for the CDR3: TGTGCCAGCAGCCAACGGTCGCTTACCTATGGCTACACCTTC. Protein product: CASSQRSLTYGYTF.

The chain employs TRBV5-1 and TRBJ2-7, with D possibly being TRBD1 (7 bases). The CDR3 covers 14 residues. Germline lookup yields CDR1 SGHRS and CDR2 YFSETQ. Trimming took off 4 bases at V and 4 bases at J, with 15 bases between the two ends. The CDR3 coding sequence is TGCGCCAGCAGCCGGGGGCAGGGGGGATACGAGCAGTACTTC. It encodes CASSRGQGGYEQYF.

The rearrangement links TRBV29-1 to TRBJ2-5; 9 nucleotides line up with TRBD2. The ends lost 4 bases at V and 5 bases at J; junction bases unmatched: 8. The CDR3 has 14 amino acids. Germline V gives CDR1 SQVTM, CDR2 ANQGSEA. Here the CDR3 DNA reads TGCAGCGTTGTAAGCTCTAGCGGGGTGGAGACCCAGTACTTC. Amino acids: CSVVSSSGVETQYF.

This chain joins TRBV5-1 and TRBJ2-2, with D perhaps assigned TRBD1 or TRBD2 (6 bases each). Per germline, CDR1 SGHRS and CDR2 YFSETQ. The CDR3 totals 17 residues. The V gene lost 6 bases and the J gene lost 6 bases, with 24 bases spanning the gap. CDR3: CASNKEGGRRQAGELFF. Written as DNA, the CDR3 is TGCGCCAGCAACAAGGAAGGGGGGCGCCGTCAAGCCGGGGAGCTGTTTTTT.

The chain is built from TRBV2 and TRBJ2-7; 7 bases align to TRBD1. Trimming took 3 bases from V and 2 from J; bases not matched to a gene: 10. Germline CDR1 SNHLY, CDR2 FYNNEI. This CDR3 has 16 amino acids. CDR3 coding DNA: TGTGCCAGCAGTGACGGGACAGTGACCCCCGCCTACGAGCAGTACTTC. Translated, it gives CASSDGTVTPAYEQYF.

V is TRBV4-2 and J is TRBJ1-6, with 9 bases identical to TRBD1. Germline V gene data show CDR1 as LGHNA and CDR2 as YNFKEQ. The CDR3 is made up of 16 amino acids. The V segment lost 1 base and the J segment 7 bases; nucleotides outside the gene matches: 5. The CDR3 DNA sequence: TGTGCCAGCAGCCAAGCCGGGACAGGGACGAATTCACCCCTCCACTTT. As protein: CASSQAGTGTNSPLHF.

This clone was recorded once. The chain carries TRBV2 and TRBJ2-2; 7 bases map to TRBD2. V shed 8 bases, J shed 1 base, and the junction held 4 bases outside the gene matches. Germline loops: CDR1 SNHLY, CDR2 FYNNEI. The length of the CDR3 is 14 residues. CDR3 loop: CASSGGRNTGELFF. The DNA for the CDR3 is TGTGCCAGCTCGGGAGGAAGGAACACCGGGGAGCTGTTTTTT.

The CDR3 coding sequence is TGTGCCAGCAGCTTAGTACTAGCGGGGATCGCCTACGAGCAGTACTTC. This gives the protein CASSLVLAGIAYEQYF. The V call is TRBV7-9, the J call TRBJ2-7, with 10 positions matching TRBD2. Germline CDR1 is SEHNR and CDR2 is FQNEAQ (reference sequence). V was pared by 1 base and J by 2 bases, with 5 bases of the junction left unmatched. CDR3 length: 16 amino acids.

The J gene is TRBJ1-1, the V gene TRBV6-1; 7 bases are shared with TRBD1. Germline V gene sequence: CDR1 MNHNS, CDR2 SASEGT. The V gene end was trimmed by 5 bases and the J gene end by 4 bases; junction bases not matched to a gene: 10. The CDR3 covers 15 residues. This chain's CDR3 is CASSSPRQGLTEAFF. The CDR3 DNA sequence: TGTGCCAGCAGTTCACCAAGACAGGGCCTCACTGAAGCTTTCTTT.

Here the CDR3 DNA reads TGTGCCAGCAACGAGGGTAACACAGATACGCAGTATTTT. Amino acids: CASNEGNTDTQYF. The V and J genes are TRBV9 and TRBJ2-3; weak D call: TRBD2 (5 bases). V lost 6 bases, J lost 2 bases, and 10 bases lay in between. Germline values: CDR1 SGDLS, CDR2 YYNGEE. CDR3 length: 13 residues.

The chain uses TRBV18 and TRBJ2-7; D gene uncertain. The germline V and J ends were trimmed by 1 base and 2 bases, with 12 bases remaining between them. Germline CDR1 is KGHSH and CDR2 is LQKENI. CDR3 length: 15 amino acids. The CDR3 DNA reads as TGTGCCAGCTCACCACAGGGCGGCAACCCCTACGAGCAGTACTTC. Translating gives CASSPQGGNPYEQYF.

This clone showed up just once. The chain has TRBV27 and TRBJ2-7, with a weak D call TRBD1 (7 bases). Germline V gene data show CDR1 as MNHEY and CDR2 as SMNVEV (reference sequence). Trimming cost V 2 bases and J 6 bases, with 11 bases left between them. This CDR3 is 13 amino acids long. CDR3 in DNA: TGTGCCAGCAGTTTAAGACAGGGAGGCGAGCAGTACTTC. Translation: CASSLRQGGEQYF.

The gene calls are TRBV10-2 and TRBJ2-3; D is undetermined. The germline gives CDR1 WSHSY, CDR2 SAAADI. V shed 2 bases and J shed 6 bases, with 15 bases lying between them. The CDR3 consists of 15 residues. The CDR3 DNA reads TGCGCCAGCAGTGAGACCGGGTCCCGCGTCGATACGCAGTATTTT. It encodes CASSETGSRVDTQYF.

The chain is built from TRBV9 and TRBJ2-7; no clear D gene. From germline, CDR1 is SGDLS and CDR2 YYNGEE. The CDR3 is made up of 14 amino acids. V lost 0 bases, J lost 2 bases, and 9 bases lay in between. The DNA for the CDR3 is TGTGCCAGCAGCGTAGCTAGAAATCCCTACGAGCAGTACTTC. This translates into CASSVARNPYEQYF.